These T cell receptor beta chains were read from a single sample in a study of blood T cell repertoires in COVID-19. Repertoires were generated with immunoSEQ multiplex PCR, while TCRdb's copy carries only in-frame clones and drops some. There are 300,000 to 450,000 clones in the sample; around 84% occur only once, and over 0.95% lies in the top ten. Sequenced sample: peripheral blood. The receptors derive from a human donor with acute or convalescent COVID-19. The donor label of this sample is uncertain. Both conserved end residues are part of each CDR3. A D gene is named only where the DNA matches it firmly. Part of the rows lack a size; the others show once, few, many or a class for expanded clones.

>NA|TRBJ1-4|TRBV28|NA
TGTGCCAGCAGTTCCCAATCCGGGACTAGAGGGGAAAAACTGTTTTTT
CASSSQSGTRGEKLFF
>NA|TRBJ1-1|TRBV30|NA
TGTGCCTGGAGTTCCCGGGTGGGAGCTTTCTTT
CAWSSRVGAFF
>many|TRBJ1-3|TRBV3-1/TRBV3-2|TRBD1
TGTGCCAGCAGCCACAGGGGGCGCGGGGGAAACACCATATATTTT
CASSHRGRGGNTIYF
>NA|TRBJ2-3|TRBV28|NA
TGTGCCAGCAGTCCGGGGGACGGCACAGATACGCAGTATTTT
CASSPGDGTDTQYF
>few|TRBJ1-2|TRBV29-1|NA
TGCAGCGTTGGAGACAGTGGCTACACCTTC
CSVGDSGYTF
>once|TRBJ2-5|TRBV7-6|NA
TGTGCCAGCAGCCAAATGCTCGGTGCACAGGAGACCCAGTACTTC
CASSQMLGAQETQYF
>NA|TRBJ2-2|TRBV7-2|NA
TGTGCCAGCAGTAATCGTGCGGGCACCGGGGAGCTGTTTTTT
CASSNRAGTGELFF
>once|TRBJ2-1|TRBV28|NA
TGTGCCAGCAGTCCTTACAATGAGCAGTTCTTC
CASSPYNEQFF
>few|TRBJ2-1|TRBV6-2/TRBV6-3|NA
TGTGCCAGCAGTTACTCTCCCTTTGAGCAGTTCTTC
CASSYSPFEQFF
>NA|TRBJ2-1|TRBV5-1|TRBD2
TGCGCCAGCAGCTTGGTAGCGGGAGGTTTTTCCTACAATGAGCAGTTCTTC
CASSLVAGGFSYNEQFF
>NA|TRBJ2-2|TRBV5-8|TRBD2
TGTGCCAGCAGCTTAACGGCTAGCGGGAGCTACACCGGGGAGCTGTTTTTT
CASSLTASGSYTGELFF
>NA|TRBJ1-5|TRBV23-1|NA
TGCGCCAGCAGTCAATCGGGCAGGGTAGGCAATCAGCCCCAGCATTTT
CASSQSGRVGNQPQHF
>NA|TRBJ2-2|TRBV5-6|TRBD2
TGTGCCAGCAGACTTGGAGCGGGAGAGGGAGCCGGGGAGCTGTTTTTT
CASRLGAGEGAGELFF
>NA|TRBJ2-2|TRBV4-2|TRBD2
TGTGCCAGCAGCCGAGGGAGCGGGGAAACCGGGGAGCTGTTTTTT
CASSRGSGETGELFF
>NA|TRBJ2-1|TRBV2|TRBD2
TGTGCCAGCAGTGCGGGACTAGCACCCTACAATGAGCAGTTCTTC
CASSAGLAPYNEQFF
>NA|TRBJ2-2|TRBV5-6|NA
TGTGCCAGCAGCTTGGTGGGAGGAGCGAACACCGGGGAGCTGTTTTTT
CASSLVGGANTGELFF
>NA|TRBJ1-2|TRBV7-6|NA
TGTGCCAGCAGCTTATCCCTCCTTTCGGGATCCGTGAATGGCTACACCTTC
CASSLSLLSGSVNGYTF
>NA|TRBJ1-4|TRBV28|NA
TGTGCCAGCACCTCAACTAATGAAAAACTGTTTTTT
CASTSTNEKLFF
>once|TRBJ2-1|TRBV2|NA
TGTGCCAGCAGCCTTAGTGAGCAGTTCTTC
CASSLSEQFF
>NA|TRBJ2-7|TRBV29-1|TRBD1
TGCAGCGTAAACCGGGACAGAATCGAGTACGAGCAGTACTTC
CSVNRDRIEYEQYF
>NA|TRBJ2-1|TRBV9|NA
TGTGCCAGCAGCGATAACAGGGACCCCTACAATGAGCAGTTCTTC
CASSDNRDPYNEQFF
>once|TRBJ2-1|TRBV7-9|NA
TGTGCCAGCAGCTTAGCGGGGCCGGCCCATGAGCAGTTCTTC
CASSLAGPAHEQFF
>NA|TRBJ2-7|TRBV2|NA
TGTGCCAGCTCACGAATCGGGACACTCGAGACCTACGAGCAGTACTTC
CASSRIGTLETYEQYF
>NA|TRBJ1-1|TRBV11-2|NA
TGTGCCAGCAGCTTAGATATCACTGAAGCTTTCTTT
CASSLDITEAFF
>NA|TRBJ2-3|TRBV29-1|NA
TGCAGCGTTGATCCCCGGGGCACAGATACGCAGTATTTT
CSVDPRGTDTQYF
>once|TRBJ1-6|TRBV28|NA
TGTGCCAGCAGTTTGGAGGGGCCTTATAATTCACCCCTCCACTTT
CASSLEGPYNSPLHF
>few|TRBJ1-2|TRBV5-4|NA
TGTGCCAGCAGCTTGGGTGGGGGGGGCCAGTATGGCTACACCTTC
CASSLGGGGQYGYTF
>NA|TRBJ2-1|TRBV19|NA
TGTGCCAGTAGCAGCTACAGAGTTTTAGGTGAGCAGTTCTTC
CASSSYRVLGEQFF